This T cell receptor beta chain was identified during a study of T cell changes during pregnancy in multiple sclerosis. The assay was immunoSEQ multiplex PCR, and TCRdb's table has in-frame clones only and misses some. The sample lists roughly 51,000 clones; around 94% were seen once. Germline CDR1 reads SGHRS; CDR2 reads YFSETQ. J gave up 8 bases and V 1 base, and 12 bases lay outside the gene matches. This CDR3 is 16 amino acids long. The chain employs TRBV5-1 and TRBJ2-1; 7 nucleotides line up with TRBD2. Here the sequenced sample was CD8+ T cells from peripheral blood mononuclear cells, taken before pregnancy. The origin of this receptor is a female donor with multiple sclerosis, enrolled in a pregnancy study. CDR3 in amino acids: CASSLQGGTSLDEQFF. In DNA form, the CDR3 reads TGCGCCAGCAGCTTGCAGGGAGGGACGTCCCTAGATGAGCAGTTCTTC. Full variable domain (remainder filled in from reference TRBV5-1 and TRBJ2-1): KAGVTQTPRYLIKTRGQQVTLSCSPISGHRSVSWYQQTPGQGLQFLFEYFSETQRNKGNFPGRFSGRQFSNSRSEMNVSTLELGDSALYLCASSLQGGTSLDEQFFGPGTRLTVL.